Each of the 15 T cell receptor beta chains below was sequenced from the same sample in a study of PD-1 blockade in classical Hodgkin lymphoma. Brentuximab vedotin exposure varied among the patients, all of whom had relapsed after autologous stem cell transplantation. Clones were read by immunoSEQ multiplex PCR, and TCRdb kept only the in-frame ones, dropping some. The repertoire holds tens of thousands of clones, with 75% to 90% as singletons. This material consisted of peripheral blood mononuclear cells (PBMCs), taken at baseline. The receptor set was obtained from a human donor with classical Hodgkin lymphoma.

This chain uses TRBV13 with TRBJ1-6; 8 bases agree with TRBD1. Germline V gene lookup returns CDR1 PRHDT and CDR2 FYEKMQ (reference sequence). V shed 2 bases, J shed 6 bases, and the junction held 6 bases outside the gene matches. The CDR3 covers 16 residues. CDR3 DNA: TGTGCCAGCAGCTTACAGGGGGCGCGCGGTAATTCACCCCTCCACTTT. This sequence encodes CASSLQGARGNSPLHF.

The CDR3 DNA is TGTGCCAGTGGGGCCCGGGACTTGGACAGCAATCAGCCCCAGCATTTT. It yields the protein CASGARDLDSNQPQHF. J is TRBJ1-5 and V is TRBV19; maybe TRBD1 (5 bases). Trimming left V 8 bases short and J 1 base short, with 18 bases between. The CDR3 sequence is 16 residues long. Germline CDR1 LNHDA, CDR2 SQIVND (reference sequence).

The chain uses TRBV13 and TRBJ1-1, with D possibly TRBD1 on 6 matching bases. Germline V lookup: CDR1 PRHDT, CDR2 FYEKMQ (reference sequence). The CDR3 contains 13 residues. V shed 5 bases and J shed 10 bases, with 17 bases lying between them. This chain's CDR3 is CASSPPDEGGAFF. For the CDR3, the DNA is TGTGCCAGCAGCCCTCCTGACGAGGGGGGAGCTTTCTTT.

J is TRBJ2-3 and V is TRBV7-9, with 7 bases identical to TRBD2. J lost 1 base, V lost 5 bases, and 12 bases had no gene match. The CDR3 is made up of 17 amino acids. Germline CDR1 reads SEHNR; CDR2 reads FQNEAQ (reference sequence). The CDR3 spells CASSTSRGAGRTDTQYF. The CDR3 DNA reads TGTGCCAGCAGCACCTCCCGTGGAGCGGGGCGCACAGATACGCAGTATTTT.

The CDR3 reads CASSLGNNEQFF. As DNA, the CDR3 is TGTGCCAGCAGCTTAGGTAATAATGAGCAGTTCTTC. V gene TRBV7-9 combines with J gene TRBJ2-1; D call uncertain. V gave up 1 base and J gave up 7 bases, with 5 bases separating them. Germline V lookup: CDR1 SEHNR, CDR2 FQNEAQ (reference sequence). The CDR3 has 12 amino acids.

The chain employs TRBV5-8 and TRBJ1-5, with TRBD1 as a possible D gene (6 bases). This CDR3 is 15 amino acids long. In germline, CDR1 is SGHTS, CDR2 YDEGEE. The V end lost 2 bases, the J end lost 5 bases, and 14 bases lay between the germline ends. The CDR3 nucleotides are TGTGCCAGCAGCTTTTTTGGGGGGGCCGATCAGCCCCAGCATTTT. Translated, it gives CASSFFGGADQPQHF.

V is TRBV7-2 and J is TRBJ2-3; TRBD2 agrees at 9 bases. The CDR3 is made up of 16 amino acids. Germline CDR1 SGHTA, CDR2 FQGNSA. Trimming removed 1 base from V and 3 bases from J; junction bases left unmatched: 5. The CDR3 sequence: CASSLEGAGGTDTQYF. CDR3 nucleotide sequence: TGTGCCAGCAGCTTAGAAGGAGCGGGGGGTACAGATACGCAGTATTTT.

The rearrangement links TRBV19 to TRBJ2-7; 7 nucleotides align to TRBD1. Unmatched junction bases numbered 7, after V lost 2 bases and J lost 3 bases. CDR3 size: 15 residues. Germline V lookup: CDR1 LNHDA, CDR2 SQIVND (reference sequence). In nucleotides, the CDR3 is TGTGCCAGTAGTATAAGTAGATGGACAGGCTACGAGCAGTACTTC. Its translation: CASSISRWTGYEQYF.

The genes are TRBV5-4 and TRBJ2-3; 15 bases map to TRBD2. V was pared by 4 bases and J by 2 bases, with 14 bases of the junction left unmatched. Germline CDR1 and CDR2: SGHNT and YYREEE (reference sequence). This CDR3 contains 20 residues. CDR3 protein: CASSPGLAGGAEGLTDTQYF. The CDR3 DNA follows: TGTGCCAGCAGCCCCGGACTAGCGGGGGGGGCAGAAGGACTCACAGATACGCAGTATTTT. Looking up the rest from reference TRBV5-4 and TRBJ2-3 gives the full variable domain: ETGVTQSPTHLIKTRGQQVTLRCSSQSGHNTVSWYQQALGQGPQFIFQYYREEENGRGNFPPRFSGLQFPNYSSELNVNALELDDSALYLCASSPGLAGGAEGLTDTQYFGPGTRLTVL.

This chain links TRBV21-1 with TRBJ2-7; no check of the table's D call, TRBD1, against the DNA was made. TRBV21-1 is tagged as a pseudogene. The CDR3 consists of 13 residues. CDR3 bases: TGTGCCAGCGGGGACAGGGGGGTGAACGAGCAGTACTTC. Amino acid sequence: CASGDRGVNEQYF.

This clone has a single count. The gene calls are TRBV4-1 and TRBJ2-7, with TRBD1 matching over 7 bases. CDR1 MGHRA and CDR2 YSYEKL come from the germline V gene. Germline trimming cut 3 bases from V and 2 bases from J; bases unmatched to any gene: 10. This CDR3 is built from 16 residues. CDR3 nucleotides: TGCGCCAGCAGCCATTCCGGGGACAGTGCCACCTACGAGCAGTACTTC. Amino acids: CASSHSGDSATYEQYF.

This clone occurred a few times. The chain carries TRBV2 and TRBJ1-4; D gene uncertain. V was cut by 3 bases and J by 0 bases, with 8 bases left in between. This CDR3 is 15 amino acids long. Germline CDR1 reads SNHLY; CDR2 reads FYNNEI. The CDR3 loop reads CASSDSAATNEKLFF. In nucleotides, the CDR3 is TGTGCCAGCAGTGATTCAGCAGCAACTAATGAAAAACTGTTTTTT.

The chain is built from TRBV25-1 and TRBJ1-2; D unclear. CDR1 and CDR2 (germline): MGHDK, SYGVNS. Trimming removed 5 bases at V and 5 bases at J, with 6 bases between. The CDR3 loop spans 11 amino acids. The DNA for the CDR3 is TGTGCCAGCAGTATCGGGTATGGCTACACCTTC. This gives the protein CASSIGYGYTF.

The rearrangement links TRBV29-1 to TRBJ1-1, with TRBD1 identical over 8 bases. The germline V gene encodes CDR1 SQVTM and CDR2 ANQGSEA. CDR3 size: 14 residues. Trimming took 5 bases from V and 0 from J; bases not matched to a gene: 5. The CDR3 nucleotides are TGCAGCGTTCAACAGGGGGGGGTGAACACTGAAGCTTTCTTT. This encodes CSVQQGGVNTEAFF.

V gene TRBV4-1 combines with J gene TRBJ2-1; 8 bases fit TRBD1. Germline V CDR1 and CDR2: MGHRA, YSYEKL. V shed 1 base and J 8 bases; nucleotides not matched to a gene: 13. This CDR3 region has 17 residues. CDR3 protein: CASSQVLPGQADDEQFF. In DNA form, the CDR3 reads TGCGCCAGCAGCCAAGTCCTACCGGGACAGGCTGACGATGAGCAGTTCTTC.